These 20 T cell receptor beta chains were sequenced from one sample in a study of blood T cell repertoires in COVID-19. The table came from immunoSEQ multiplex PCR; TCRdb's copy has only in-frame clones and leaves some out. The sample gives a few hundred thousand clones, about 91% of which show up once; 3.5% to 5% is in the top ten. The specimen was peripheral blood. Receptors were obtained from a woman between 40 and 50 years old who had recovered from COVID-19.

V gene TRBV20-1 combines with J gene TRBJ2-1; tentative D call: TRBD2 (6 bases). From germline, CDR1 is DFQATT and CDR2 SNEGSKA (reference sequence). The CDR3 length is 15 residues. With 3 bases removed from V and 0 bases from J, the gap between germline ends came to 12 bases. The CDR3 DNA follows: TGCAGTGCTAGTCTTCGCGGGAACTCCTACAATGAGCAGTTCTTC. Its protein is CSASLRGNSYNEQFF.

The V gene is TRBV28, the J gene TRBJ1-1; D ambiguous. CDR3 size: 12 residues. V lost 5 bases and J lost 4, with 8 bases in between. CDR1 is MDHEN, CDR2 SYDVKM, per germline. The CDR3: CASSQTVTEAFF. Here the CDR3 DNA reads TGTGCCAGCAGTCAAACGGTCACTGAAGCTTTCTTT. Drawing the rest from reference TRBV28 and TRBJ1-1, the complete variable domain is DVKVTQSSRYLVKRTGEKVFLECVQDMDHENMFWYRQDPGLGLRLIYFSYDVKMKEKGDIPEGYSVSREKKERFSLILESASTNQTSMYLCASSQTVTEAFFGQGTRLTVV.

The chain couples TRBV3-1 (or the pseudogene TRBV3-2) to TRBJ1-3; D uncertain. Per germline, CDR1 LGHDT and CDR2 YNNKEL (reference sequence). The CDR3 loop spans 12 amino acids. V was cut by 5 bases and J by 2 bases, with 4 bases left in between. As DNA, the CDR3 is TGTGCCAGCAGCACAACTGGAAACACCATATATTTT. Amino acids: CASSTTGNTIYF.

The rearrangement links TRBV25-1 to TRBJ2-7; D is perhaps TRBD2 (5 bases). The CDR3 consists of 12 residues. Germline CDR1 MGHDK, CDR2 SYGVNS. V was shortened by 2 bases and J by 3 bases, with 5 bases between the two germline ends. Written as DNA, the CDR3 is TGTGCCAGCAGTGAAGACTACTACGAGCAGTACTTC. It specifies CASSEDYYEQYF.

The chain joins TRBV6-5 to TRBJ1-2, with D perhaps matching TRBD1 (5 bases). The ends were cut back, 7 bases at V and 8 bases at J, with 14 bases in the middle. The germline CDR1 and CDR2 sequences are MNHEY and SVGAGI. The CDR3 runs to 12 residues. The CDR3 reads CASMSGFRGYTF. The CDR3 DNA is TGTGCCAGCATGTCAGGGTTCCGGGGCTACACCTTC.

The CDR3 region is CASSPPFRDRVSYNEQFF. The CDR3 DNA is TGTGCCAGCAGCCCCCCCTTCCGGGACAGGGTCTCCTACAATGAGCAGTTCTTC. This chain uses TRBV7-9 with TRBJ2-1; the match to TRBD1 covers 9 bases. J gave up 0 bases and V 5 bases, and 11 bases lay outside the gene matches. The CDR3 consists of 18 residues. Germline V CDR1 and CDR2: SEHNR, FQNEAQ (reference sequence).

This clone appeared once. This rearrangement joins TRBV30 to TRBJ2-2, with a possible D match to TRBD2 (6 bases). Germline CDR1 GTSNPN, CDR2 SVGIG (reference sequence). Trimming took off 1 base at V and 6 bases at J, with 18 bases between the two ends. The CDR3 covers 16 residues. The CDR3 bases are TGTGCCTGGAGTGGGGGCTCCCCGGGGGTGGCCGGGGAGCTGTTTTTT. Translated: CAWSGGSPGVAGELFF.

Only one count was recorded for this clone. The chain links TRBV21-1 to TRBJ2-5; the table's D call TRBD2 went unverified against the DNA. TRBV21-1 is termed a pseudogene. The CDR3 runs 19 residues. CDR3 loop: CASSSPGTSGSCSGETQYF. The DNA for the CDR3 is TGTGCCAGCAGCTCACCCGGGACTAGCGGGTCGTGTTCAGGGGAGACCCAGTACTTC.

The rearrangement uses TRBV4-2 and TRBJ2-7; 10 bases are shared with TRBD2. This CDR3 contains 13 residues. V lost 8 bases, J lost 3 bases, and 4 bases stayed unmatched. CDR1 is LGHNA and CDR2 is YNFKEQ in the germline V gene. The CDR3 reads CASAPSGGYEQYF. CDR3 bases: TGTGCCAGCGCCCCTAGCGGGGGCTACGAGCAGTACTTC.

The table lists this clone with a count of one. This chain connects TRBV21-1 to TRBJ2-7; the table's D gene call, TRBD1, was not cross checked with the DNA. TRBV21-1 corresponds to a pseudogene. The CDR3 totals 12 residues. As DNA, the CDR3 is TGTGCCACCCCGGGACAGGCCTACGAGCAGTACGTC. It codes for CATPGQAYEQYV.

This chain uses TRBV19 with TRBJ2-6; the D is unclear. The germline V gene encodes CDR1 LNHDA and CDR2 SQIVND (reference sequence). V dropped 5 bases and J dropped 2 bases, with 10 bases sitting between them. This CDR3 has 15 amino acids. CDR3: CASSVGVAGANVLTF. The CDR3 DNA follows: TGTGCCAGTAGTGTCGGTGTGGCTGGGGCCAACGTCCTGACTTTC. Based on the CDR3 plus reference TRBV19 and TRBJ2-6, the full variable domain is DGGITQSPKYLFRKEGQNVTLSCEQNLNHDAMYWYRQDPGQGLRLIYYSQIVNDFQKGDIAEGYSVSREKKESFPLTVTSAQKNPTAFYLCASSVGVAGANVLTFGAGSRLTVL.

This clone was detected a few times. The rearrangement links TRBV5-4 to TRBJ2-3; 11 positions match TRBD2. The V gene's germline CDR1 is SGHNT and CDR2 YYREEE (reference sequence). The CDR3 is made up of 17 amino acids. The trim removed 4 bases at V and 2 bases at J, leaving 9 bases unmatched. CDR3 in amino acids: CASSTATSGAYTDTQYF. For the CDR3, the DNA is TGTGCCAGCAGCACCGCGACTAGCGGGGCTTACACAGATACGCAGTATTTT. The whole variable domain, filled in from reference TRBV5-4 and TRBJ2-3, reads ETGVTQSPTHLIKTRGQQVTLRCSSQSGHNTVSWYQQALGQGPQFIFQYYREEENGRGNFPPRFSGLQFPNYSSELNVNALELDDSALYLCASSTATSGAYTDTQYFGPGTRLTVL.

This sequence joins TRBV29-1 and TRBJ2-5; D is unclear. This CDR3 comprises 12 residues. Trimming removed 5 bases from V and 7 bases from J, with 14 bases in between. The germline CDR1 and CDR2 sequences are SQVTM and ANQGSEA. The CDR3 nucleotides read TGCAGCGTTTATGAACCCGTCGGGACCCAGTACTTC. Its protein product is CSVYEPVGTQYF.

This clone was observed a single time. The CDR3: CASSISAGSVQPQHF. CDR3 coding DNA: TGTGCCAGTAGTATTAGTGCCGGTTCGGTCCAGCCCCAGCATTTT. The chain combines TRBV19 with TRBJ1-5; D not resolved. This CDR3 contains 15 residues. V lost 3 bases and J lost 7, with 16 bases in between. Germline CDR1 LNHDA, CDR2 SQIVND (reference sequence).

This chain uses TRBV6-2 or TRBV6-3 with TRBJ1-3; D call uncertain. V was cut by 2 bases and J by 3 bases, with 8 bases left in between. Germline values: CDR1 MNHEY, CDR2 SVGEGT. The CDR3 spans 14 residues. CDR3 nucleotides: TGTGCCAGCAGTTACGGAGGATTTGGAAACACCATATATTTT. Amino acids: CASSYGGFGNTIYF.

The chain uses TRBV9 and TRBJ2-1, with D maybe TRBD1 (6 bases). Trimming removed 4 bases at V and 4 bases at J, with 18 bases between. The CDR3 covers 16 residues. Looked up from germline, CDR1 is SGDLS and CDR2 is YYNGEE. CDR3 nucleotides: TGTGCCAGCAGCTCTCGGGACACCAGATTGTACAATGAGCAGTTCTTC. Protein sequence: CASSSRDTRLYNEQFF.

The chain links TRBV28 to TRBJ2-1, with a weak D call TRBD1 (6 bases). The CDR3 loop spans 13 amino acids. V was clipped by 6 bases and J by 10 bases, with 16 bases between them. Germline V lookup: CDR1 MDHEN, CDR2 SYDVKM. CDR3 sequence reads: CASSYRAKGEQFF. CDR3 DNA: TGTGCCAGCAGCTACAGGGCGAAGGGAGAGCAGTTCTTC.

The CDR3 DNA reads TGTGCCAGCAGCCACGAAGGGACAGGGGAATACGAGCAGTACTTC. Amino acid sequence: CASSHEGTGEYEQYF. The V call is TRBV5-5, the J call TRBJ2-7, with TRBD1 matching over 10 bases. The length of the CDR3 is 15 residues. Germline CDR1 is SGHKS and CDR2 is YYEKEE (reference sequence). With V trimmed by 4 bases and J by 4 bases, 8 bases remained unmatched.

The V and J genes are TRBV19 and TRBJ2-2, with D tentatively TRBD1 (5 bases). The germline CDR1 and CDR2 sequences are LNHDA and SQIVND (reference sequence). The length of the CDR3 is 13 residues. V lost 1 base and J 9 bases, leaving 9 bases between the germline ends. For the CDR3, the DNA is TGTGCCAGTAGTATAGGACAGATCCGGGAGCTGTTTTTT. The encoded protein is CASSIGQIRELFF.

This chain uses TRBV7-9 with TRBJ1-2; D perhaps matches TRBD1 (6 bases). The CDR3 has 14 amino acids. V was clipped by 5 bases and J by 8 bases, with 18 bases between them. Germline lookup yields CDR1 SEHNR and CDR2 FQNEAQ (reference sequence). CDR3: CASSGTGRARGYTF. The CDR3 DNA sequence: TGTGCCAGCAGCGGTACAGGGCGCGCTAGAGGCTACACCTTC.